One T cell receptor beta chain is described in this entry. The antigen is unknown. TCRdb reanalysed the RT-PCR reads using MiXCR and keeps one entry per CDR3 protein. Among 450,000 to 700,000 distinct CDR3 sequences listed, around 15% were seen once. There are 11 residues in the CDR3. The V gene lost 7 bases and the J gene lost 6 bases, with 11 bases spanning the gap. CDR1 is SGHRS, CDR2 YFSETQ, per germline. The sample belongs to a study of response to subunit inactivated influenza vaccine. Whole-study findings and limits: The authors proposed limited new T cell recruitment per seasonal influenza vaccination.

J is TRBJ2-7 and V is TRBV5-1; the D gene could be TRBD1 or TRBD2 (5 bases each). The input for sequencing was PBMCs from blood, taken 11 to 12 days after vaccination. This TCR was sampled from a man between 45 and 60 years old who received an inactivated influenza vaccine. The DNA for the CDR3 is TGCGCCAGCGAATCTGGGGGCGAGCAGTACTTC. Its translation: CASESGGEQYF. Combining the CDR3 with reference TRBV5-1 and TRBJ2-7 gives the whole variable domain KAGVTQTPRYLIKTRGQQVTLSCSPISGHRSVSWYQQTPGQGLQFLFEYFSETQRNKGNFPGRFSGRQFSNSRSEMNVSTLELGDSALYLCASESGGEQYFGPGTRLTVT.